The 21 T cell receptor beta chains given below trace back to one sample, sequenced in a study of beta chain features in type 1 diabetes. Reverse transcribing all isolated RNA meant expressed TCRB transcripts were sequenced. Generated by immunoSEQ multiplex PCR, the TCRdb table keeps only in-frame clones and is missing some. The data hold around 430,000 clones, with approximately 30% observed a single time. The sample comprised naive CD4+ T cells from blood. The receptors derive from a man between 18 and 35 years old in good health.

This clone was found a few times. The J gene is TRBJ2-1, the V gene TRBV4-3, with 7 bases that match TRBD2. Germline trimming cut 6 bases from V and 0 bases from J; bases unmatched to any gene: 5. Germline CDR1 and CDR2: LGHNA and YSLEER. This CDR3 is 15 amino acids long. The CDR3 nucleotides read TGCGCCAGCAGGCCTAGCGGAGGCTCCTACAATGAGCAGTTCTTC. It yields the protein CASRPSGGSYNEQFF.

The chain links TRBV9 to TRBJ2-5; D is ambiguous. Germline CDR1 is SGDLS and CDR2 is YYNGEE. The CDR3 consists of 16 residues. With 3 bases removed from V and 4 bases from J, the gap between germline ends came to 19 bases. The CDR3 DNA is TGTGCCAGCAGCGCTCCGGGCCAAAACCGAGGAGAGACCCAGTACTTC. It codes for CASSAPGQNRGETQYF.

J is TRBJ2-3 and V is TRBV28, with 8 nucleotides matching TRBD2. CDR1 MDHEN and CDR2 SYDVKM come from the germline V gene. The trim removed 7 bases at V and 1 base at J, leaving 7 bases unmatched. The CDR3 is made up of 15 amino acids. CDR3 sequence: CASTGETSGTDTQYF. CDR3 bases: TGTGCCAGCACCGGGGAGACTAGCGGCACAGATACGCAGTATTTT.

The V gene is TRBV19, the J gene TRBJ1-5; 9 nucleotides match TRBD1. The germline CDR1 and CDR2 sequences are LNHDA and SQIVND (reference sequence). V was pared by 4 bases and J by 5 bases, with 6 bases of the junction left unmatched. The CDR3 loop spans 15 amino acids. CDR3 region: CASSTGTGRHQPQHF. The CDR3 DNA follows: TGTGCCAGTAGTACCGGGACAGGGCGTCATCAGCCCCAGCATTTT.

This chain joins TRBV29-1 and TRBJ1-1; TRBD1 agrees at 7 bases. V was clipped by 3 bases and J by 8 bases; unmatched bases: 3. Per the germline V gene, CDR1 is SQVTM and CDR2 is ANQGSEA. The CDR3 is 11 residues long. CDR3 nucleotides: TGCAGCGTTGAGGGAGGGGGCGAAGCTTTCTTT. This gives the protein CSVEGGGEAFF. The whole variable domain, remainder taken from reference TRBV29-1 and TRBJ1-1, is SAVISQKPSRDICQRGTSLTIQCQVDSQVTMMFWYRQQPGQSLTLIATANQGSEATYESGFVIDKFPISRPNLTFSTLTVSNMSPEDSSIYLCSVEGGGEAFFGQGTRLTVV.

This clone was seen a few times. The chain combines TRBV30 with TRBJ2-1, with 9 bases lining up with TRBD2. Germline lookup yields CDR1 GTSNPN and CDR2 SVGIG (reference sequence). The CDR3 has 14 amino acids. J gave up 9 bases and V 1 base, and 7 bases lay outside the gene matches. The CDR3 here is CAWSGASGELEQFF. Written as DNA, the CDR3 is TGTGCCTGGAGTGGGGCTAGCGGGGAACTTGAGCAGTTCTTC.

This chain uses TRBV12-2 with TRBJ2-7; the D call of TRBD1 is as the table states it, not checked on the DNA. TRBV12-2 is a documented pseudogene. The CDR3 extends over 12 amino acids. The CDR3, as DNA: TGTGCAAGTCGCCCTGGGACACACGAGCAGTACTTC. Translated, it gives CASRPGTHEQYF.

This chain uses TRBV30 with TRBJ1-5; D might be TRBD1 (5 bases). Germline V CDR1 and CDR2: GTSNPN, SVGIG (reference sequence). Trimming shortened V by 3 bases and J by 0 bases, and 12 bases separated the two germline ends. The CDR3 loop spans 15 amino acids. The CDR3 loop reads CAWSLGTDSNQPQHF. Here the CDR3 DNA reads TGTGCCTGGAGCTTAGGGACGGATAGCAATCAGCCCCAGCATTTT.

This chain uses TRBV5-6 with TRBJ2-3; the D gene could be TRBD1 or TRBD2 (5 bases each). V lost 5 bases, J lost 0 bases, and 13 bases lay in between. Germline V CDR1 and CDR2: SGHDT, YYEEEE. The CDR3 loop spans 15 amino acids. In nucleotides, the CDR3 is TGTGCCAGCAGAAGGGGACCGACGAGCACAGATACGCAGTATTTT. It translates to CASRRGPTSTDTQYF.

The CDR3 coding sequence is TGTGCCAGCAGCGCGGAAAGTTGGGGGGCCAACGTCCTGACTTTC. This codes for CASSAESWGANVLTF. The chain employs TRBV7-9 and TRBJ2-6; no clear D gene. The germline V gene encodes CDR1 SEHNR and CDR2 FQNEAQ (reference sequence). With 5 bases removed from V and 4 bases from J, the gap between germline ends came to 12 bases. CDR3 length: 15 residues. Based on the CDR3 plus reference TRBV7-9 and TRBJ2-6, the full variable domain is DTGVSQNPRHKITKRGQNVTFRCDPISEHNRLYWYRQTLGQGPEFLTYFQNEAQLEKSRLLSDRFSAERPKGSFSTLEIQRTEQGDSAMYLCASSAESWGANVLTFGAGSRLTVL.

This chain links TRBV4-2 with TRBJ2-3; TRBD2 matches at 11 bases. The CDR3 contains 15 residues. Germline CDR1 and CDR2: LGHNA and YNFKEQ. V lost 5 bases to trimming and J lost 2 bases; unmatched junction nucleotides: 3. The CDR3 DNA sequence: TGTGCCAGCAGCGCGGGACTAGCGGCCACAGATACGCAGTATTTT. Encoded protein: CASSAGLAATDTQYF.

This clone came up a few times. The J gene is TRBJ2-3, the V gene TRBV30; unclear D gene. Germline V gene data show CDR1 as GTSNPN and CDR2 as SVGIG (reference sequence). The V gene lost 3 bases and the J gene lost 0 bases, with 4 bases spanning the gap. CDR3 length: 12 amino acids. CDR3 region: CAWRKSTDTQYF. The CDR3 DNA reads TGTGCCTGGAGAAAGAGCACAGATACGCAGTATTTT.

V gene TRBV7-2 combines with J gene TRBJ1-1, with TRBD1 as a possible D gene (5 bases). V was pared by 5 bases and J by 2 bases, with 15 bases between. Per germline, CDR1 SGHTA and CDR2 FQGNSA. The CDR3 is 15 residues long. The CDR3 DNA sequence: TGTGCCAGCAGCCCCTGGGGCAGAAGTAACACTGAAGCTTTCTTT. As protein: CASSPWGRSNTEAFF.

This clone was observed a few times. The V and J genes are TRBV9 and TRBJ2-3, with 9 bases matching TRBD2. The CDR3 totals 15 residues. CDR1 is SGDLS and CDR2 is YYNGEE in the germline V gene. V lost 0 bases and J lost 4; bases outside the gene matches: 3. CDR3 in DNA: TGTGCCAGCAGCGTAGGGGTAGCGGGAGCAGATACGCAGTATTTT. Its translation is CASSVGVAGADTQYF.

The J gene is TRBJ2-1, the V gene TRBV10-3; 13 bases are a match to TRBD2. V gave up 3 bases and J gave up 8 bases; unmatched junction bases: 4. The CDR3 totals 15 residues. CDR1 and CDR2 from the germline V gene are ENHRY and SYGVKD. CDR3 protein: CAISDALAGGDEQFF. CDR3 coding DNA: TGTGCCATCAGTGATGCACTAGCGGGAGGGGATGAGCAGTTCTTC.

The gene calls are TRBV6-6 and TRBJ2-1; D perhaps matches TRBD2 (5 bases). Germline V gene data show CDR1 as MNHNY and CDR2 as SVGAGI (reference sequence). The CDR3 covers 16 residues. The germline V and J ends were trimmed by 5 bases and 5 bases, with 19 bases remaining between them. CDR3 protein: CASSTLPWRTDNEQFF. CDR3 nucleotide sequence: TGTGCCAGCAGTACGCTGCCTTGGAGGACCGACAATGAGCAGTTCTTC.

This clone was detected a few times. This chain uses TRBV5-1 with TRBJ1-4; no clear D gene. Between the trimmed V and J ends, which lost 0 bases and 5 bases, there was a span of 8 bases. This CDR3 has 14 amino acids. CDR1 and CDR2 (germline): SGHRS, YFSETQ. The CDR3 DNA reads as TGCGCCAGCAGCTTGGGGACTAACAATGAAAAACTGTTTTTT. Its translation is CASSLGTNNEKLFF.

J is TRBJ1-1 and V is TRBV15, with D tentatively TRBD1 (5 bases). Germline lookup yields CDR1 LNHNV and CDR2 YYDKDF (reference sequence). With 2 bases removed from V and 11 bases from J, the gap between germline ends came to 15 bases. CDR3 length: 13 residues. The CDR3 DNA is TGTGCCACCAGCAGAAGTGTCGGGCCAGGGGCTTTCTTT. Translating gives CATSRSVGPGAFF.

The chain joins TRBV4-1 to TRBJ1-4, with D hard to call. The CDR3 is 13 residues long. Germline CDR1 MGHRA, CDR2 YSYEKL. Trimming left V 0 bases short and J 9 bases short, with 8 bases between. CDR3 nucleotides: TGCGCCAGCAGCCAAGATGAATCCCAAAAACTGTTTTTT. Translation: CASSQDESQKLFF.

The gene calls are TRBV4-1 and TRBJ2-3; unclear D gene. Germline V lookup: CDR1 MGHRA, CDR2 YSYEKL. V lost 0 bases and J lost 2, with 18 bases in between. CDR3 length: 18 residues. In DNA form, the CDR3 reads TGCGCCAGCAGCCAAGATAGGCACAGAAGTCCCCCCACAGATACGCAGTATTTT. Protein: CASSQDRHRSPPTDTQYF.

V gene TRBV4-2 combines with J gene TRBJ2-7, with D perhaps TRBD2 (5 bases). Germline V gene lookup returns CDR1 LGHNA and CDR2 YNFKEQ. V shed 6 bases and J shed 1 base, with 13 bases lying between them. This CDR3 contains 14 residues. The CDR3: CASSREGSSYEQYF. The CDR3 bases are TGTGCCAGCAGTCGCGAAGGGAGTTCCTACGAGCAGTACTTC.